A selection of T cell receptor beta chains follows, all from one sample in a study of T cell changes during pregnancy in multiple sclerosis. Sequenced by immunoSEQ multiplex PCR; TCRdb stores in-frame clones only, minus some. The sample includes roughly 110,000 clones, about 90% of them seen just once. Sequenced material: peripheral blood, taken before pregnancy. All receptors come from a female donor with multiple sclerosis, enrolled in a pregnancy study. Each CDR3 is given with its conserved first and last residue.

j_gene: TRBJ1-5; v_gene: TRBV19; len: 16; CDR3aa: CASNRRDKNSNQPQHF
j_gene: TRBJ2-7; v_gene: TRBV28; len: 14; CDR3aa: CASSPRQGAREQYF
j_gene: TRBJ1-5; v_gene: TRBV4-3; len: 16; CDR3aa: CASSQEGGQNNQPQHF
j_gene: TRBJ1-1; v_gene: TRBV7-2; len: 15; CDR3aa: CASSSPGFGNTEAFF
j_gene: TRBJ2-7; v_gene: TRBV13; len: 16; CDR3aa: CASSQRRTVTSYEQYF
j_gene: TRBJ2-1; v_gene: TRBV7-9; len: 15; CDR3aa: CASSLAGTAYNEQFF
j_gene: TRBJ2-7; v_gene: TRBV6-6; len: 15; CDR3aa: CASRQREYGNYEQYF
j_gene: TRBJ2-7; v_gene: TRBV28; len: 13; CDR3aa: CASSQGQFYEQYF
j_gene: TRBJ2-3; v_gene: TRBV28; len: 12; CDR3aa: CASSLRRDTQYF
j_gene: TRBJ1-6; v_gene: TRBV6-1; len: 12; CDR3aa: CASNTPNSPLHF
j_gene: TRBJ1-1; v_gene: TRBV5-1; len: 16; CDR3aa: CASSFPDGEWGTEAFF
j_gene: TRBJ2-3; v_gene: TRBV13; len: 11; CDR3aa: CASEQTYTQYF
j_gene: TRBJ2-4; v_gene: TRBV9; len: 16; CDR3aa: CASSVGGTGILNIQYF
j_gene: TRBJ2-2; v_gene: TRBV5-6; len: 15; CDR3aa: CASSLLGKGTGELFF
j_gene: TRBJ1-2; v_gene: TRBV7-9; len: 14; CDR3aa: CASSLRGQDYGYTF
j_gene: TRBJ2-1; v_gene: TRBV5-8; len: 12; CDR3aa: CASSLENYEQFF
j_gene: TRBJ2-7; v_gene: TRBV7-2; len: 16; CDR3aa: CASRLVPGQGIYEQYF
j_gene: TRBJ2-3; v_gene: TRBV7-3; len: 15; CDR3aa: CASSRSGGVSDTQYF
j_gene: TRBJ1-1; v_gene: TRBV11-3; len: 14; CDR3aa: CASSYRGWETEAFF
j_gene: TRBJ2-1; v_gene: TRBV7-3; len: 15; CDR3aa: CASSLRIAGGGEQFF
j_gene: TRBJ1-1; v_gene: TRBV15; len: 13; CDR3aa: CATSSTGDTEAFF
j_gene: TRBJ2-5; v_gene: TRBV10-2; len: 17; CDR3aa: CASSESNRLADKETQYF
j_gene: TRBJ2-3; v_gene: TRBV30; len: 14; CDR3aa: CAWNRGISTDTQYF
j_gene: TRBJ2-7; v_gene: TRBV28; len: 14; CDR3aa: CASSLAGIPHEQYF
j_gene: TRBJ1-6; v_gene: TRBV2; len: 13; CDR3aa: CASIVPDNSPLHF
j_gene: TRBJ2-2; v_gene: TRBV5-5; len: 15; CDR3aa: CASSPLGRNAGELFF
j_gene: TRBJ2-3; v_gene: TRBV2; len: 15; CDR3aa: CASSEMRTGTDTQYF
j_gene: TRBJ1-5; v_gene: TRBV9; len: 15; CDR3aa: CASSARDSGNQPQHF
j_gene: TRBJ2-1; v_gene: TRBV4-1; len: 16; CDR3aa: CASSQDRTGAGDEQFF
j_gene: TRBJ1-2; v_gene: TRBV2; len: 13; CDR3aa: CASSEAGVYGYTF
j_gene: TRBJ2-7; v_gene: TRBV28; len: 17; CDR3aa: CASSFQVFSGGAYEQYF
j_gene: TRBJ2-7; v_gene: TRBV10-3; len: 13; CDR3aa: CAISLLAGDEQYF
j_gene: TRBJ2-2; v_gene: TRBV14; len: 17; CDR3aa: CASSLGLAGGYTGELFF
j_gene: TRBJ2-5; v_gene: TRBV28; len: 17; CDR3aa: CASRTIDEDRERETQYF
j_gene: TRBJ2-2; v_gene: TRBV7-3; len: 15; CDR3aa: CASSLSSLATGELFF
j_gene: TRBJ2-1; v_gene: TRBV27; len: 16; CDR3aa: CASSPGLAGARNEQFF
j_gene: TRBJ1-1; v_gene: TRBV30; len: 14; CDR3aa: CAWSPGQAGTEAFF
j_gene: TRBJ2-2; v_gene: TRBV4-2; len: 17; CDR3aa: CASSQDLLRGSNGELFF
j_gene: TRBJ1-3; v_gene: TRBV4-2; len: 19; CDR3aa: CASSQGLGDRGPSGNTIYF
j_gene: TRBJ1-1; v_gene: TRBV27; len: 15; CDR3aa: CASRRQGAFGTEAFF
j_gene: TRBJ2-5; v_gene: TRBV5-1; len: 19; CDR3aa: CASSEGLAGGPTSQETQYF
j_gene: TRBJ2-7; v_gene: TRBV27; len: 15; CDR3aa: CASSSPGLAIHEQYF
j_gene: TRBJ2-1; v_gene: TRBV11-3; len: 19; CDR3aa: CASSLVSLLAGDSYNEQFF
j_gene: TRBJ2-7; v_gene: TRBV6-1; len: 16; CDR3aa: CASSVGQGWGAYEQYF
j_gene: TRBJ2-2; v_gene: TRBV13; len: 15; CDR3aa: CASSQTGGLGGELFF
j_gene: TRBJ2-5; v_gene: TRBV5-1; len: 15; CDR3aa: CASSPLTGGAQTQYF
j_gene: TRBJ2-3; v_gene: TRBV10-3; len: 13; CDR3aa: CAIKRTSPDTQYF
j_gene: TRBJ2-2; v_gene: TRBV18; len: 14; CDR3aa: CASSPTQGAGELFF